These T cell receptor beta chains were read from a single sample in a study of cytomegalovirus exposure and HLA in healthy donors. Assay used: immunoSEQ multiplex PCR; TCRdb lists only in-frame clones, some missing. The table lists approximately 120,000 clones, around 80% of them singletons, with approximately 1.1% in the top ten. Sequences were obtained from PBMCs. These receptors came from a woman aged 25 to 39 in good health and CMV-seronegative. Each CDR3 is given with its conserved first and last residue. D genes are given only for firm matches.

j_call d_call v_call cdr3_aa
TRBJ1-5 NA TRBV6-4 CASSPGGVSQPQHF
TRBJ2-2 TRBD1 TRBV18 CASSPAGGRNTGELFF
TRBJ1-6 NA TRBV2 CASSESGSYNSPLHF
TRBJ1-2 TRBD1 TRBV6-5 CASSLDRGVSRGYTF
TRBJ2-7 NA TRBV5-1 CASSFGQGGSYEQYF
TRBJ2-3 NA TRBV5-4 CASSPPGQPFTDTQYF
TRBJ1-1 NA TRBV30 CAWSRGYTEAFF
TRBJ1-6 TRBD1 TRBV18 CASSPNTGALNSPLHF
TRBJ1-1 NA TRBV4-1 CASSQDRQGKTEAFF
TRBJ1-1 NA TRBV7-8 CASSLRRQAENTEAFF
TRBJ1-2 TRBD1 TRBV2 CASKEGANYGYTF
TRBJ1-1 NA TRBV30 CAWSVVRLVAFF
TRBJ1-2 NA TRBV6-5 CASPSYGYTF
TRBJ2-1 NA TRBV10-2 CASSGGLREQFF
TRBJ1-6 NA TRBV18 CASSTIPTSSYNSPLHF
TRBJ2-6 NA TRBV19 CASSPRVSGANVLTF
TRBJ2-5 NA TRBV11-2 CASSSPILSTYQETQYF
TRBJ2-7 TRBD2 TRBV11-1 CASSLRTGGTYEQYF
TRBJ2-7 NA TRBV11-2 CASSLVRTNYEQYF
TRBJ1-3 NA TRBV5-1 CASSFGTPGNTIYF
TRBJ1-6 TRBD1 TRBV7-3 CASSLSGTDNSPLHF
TRBJ2-1 NA TRBV11-2 CASSLVGPTPLNEQFF
TRBJ2-2 TRBD2 TRBV4-2 CASSQDTLAGAFTGELFF
TRBJ1-2 NA TRBV7-9 CASSLSNNYGYTF